One T cell receptor (beta chain) is described in this entry. There are 15 residues in the CDR3. Trimming shortened V by 0 bases and J by 3 bases, and 10 bases separated the two germline ends. Reverse transcription of extracted RNA yielded cDNA, which provided the sequencing template. Libraries were prepared by immunoSEQ multiplex PCR; TCRdb keeps only in-frame clonotypes and omits some of them. The profile shows over 110,000 clones, about 51% of them singletons. PBMCs were stained for CD3, CD4 and CD8, and CD4+ and CD8+ T cells were sorted. These data come from a study of CD8+ T cells in alopecia areata.

This material consisted of CD4+ T cells sorted from blood, taken at week 0. V usage is TRBV23-1 and J usage is TRBJ2-3; D unresolved. TRBV23-1 is designated an ORF whose function remains uncertain. The origin of this receptor is a human donor with alopecia areata. The CDR3 region has the DNA TGCGCCAGCAGTCAATCGTTACTCACTACAGATACGCAGTATTTT. Translated: CASSQSLLTTDTQYF.